This T cell receptor (beta chain) was found in a study of T cells of healthy individuals. One entry per CDR3 protein results from TCRdb running MiXCR on the 5' RACE reads. This table has roughly 87,000 distinct CDR3 sequences, roughly 15% appearing once. This CDR3 spans 12 amino acids. The germline gives CDR1 SGHTA, CDR2 FQGNSA. Trimming stripped 6 bases from V and 4 bases from J, with 10 bases between. In this sample, this clonotype turned up many times. The chain joins TRBV7-2 to TRBJ2-7, with no clear D. The receptor was isolated from a human donor in good health. This chain's CDR3 is CASRRSGYEQYF. As DNA, the CDR3 is TGTGCCAGCAGACGATCAGGATACGAGCAGTACTTC. The complete variable domain, with remaining parts taken from reference TRBV7-2 and TRBJ2-7, reads GAGVSQSPSNKVTEKGKDVELRCDPISGHTALYWYRQSLGQGLEFLIYFQGNSAPDKSGLPSDRFSAERTGGSVSTLTIQRTQQEDSAVYLCASRRSGYEQYFGPGTRLTVT.